Sequencing of this T cell receptor beta chain was carried out in a study of blood T cell repertoires in COVID-19. Study-level information: Sources were T cells, B-cell-depleted T cells, or PBMCs; the material itself was cDNA or gDNA.

Looked up from germline, CDR1 is MDHEN and CDR2 is SYDVKM. The CDR3 length is 14 residues. Trimming pared 3 bases from V and 1 base from J, leaving 4 bases between. As processed by the authors: Counts of nucleated cells, estimated from reference gene primer amplification, were obtained. Some clones are missing from TCRdb's copy, which holds only in-frame ones; the method was immunoSEQ multiplex PCR. V and J calls and clone size come straight from that table; D and trimming were deduced from the DNA. The sample consists of 200,000 to 250,000 clones, roughly 81% of them appearing once. The clonotype was recovered from a man aged 40-55 years with acute or convalescent COVID-19. The chain carries TRBV28 and TRBJ2-6, with D hard to call. Material for sequencing was peripheral blood. The DNA for the CDR3 is TGTGCCAGCAGTTTGCGGTCTGGGGCCAACGTCCTGACTTTC. It encodes CASSLRSGANVLTF. The variable domain in full, completed from reference TRBV28 and TRBJ2-6, reads DVKVTQSSRYLVKRTGEKVFLECVQDMDHENMFWYRQDPGLGLRLIYFSYDVKMKEKGDIPEGYSVSREKKERFSLILESASTNQTSMYLCASSLRSGANVLTFGAGSRLTVL.